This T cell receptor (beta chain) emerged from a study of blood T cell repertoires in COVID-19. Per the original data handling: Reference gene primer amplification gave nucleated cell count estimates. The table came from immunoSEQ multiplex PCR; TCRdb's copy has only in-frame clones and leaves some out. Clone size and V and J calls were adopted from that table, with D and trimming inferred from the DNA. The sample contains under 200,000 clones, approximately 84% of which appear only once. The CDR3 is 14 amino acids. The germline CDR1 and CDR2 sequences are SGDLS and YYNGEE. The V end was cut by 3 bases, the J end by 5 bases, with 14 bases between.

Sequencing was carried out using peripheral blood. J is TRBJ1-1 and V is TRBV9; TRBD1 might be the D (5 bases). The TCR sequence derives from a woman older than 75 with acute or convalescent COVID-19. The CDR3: CASSGGAGLTEAFF. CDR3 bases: TGTGCCAGCAGCGGAGGGGCGGGGTTAACTGAAGCTTTCTTT. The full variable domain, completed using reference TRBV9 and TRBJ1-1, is DSGVTQTPKHLITATGQRVTLRCSPRSGDLSVYWYQQSLDQGLQFLIQYYNGEERAKGNILERFSAQQFPDLHSELNLSSLELGDSALYFCASSGGAGLTEAFFGQGTRLTVV.